These 5 T cell receptor beta chains were all obtained from the same sample, sequenced in a study of human T cells and chemical hapten exposure. Time point: pre-sensitization, week 0. The sample's treatment: therapeutic diphenylcyclopropenone sensitization with weekly scalp DPC. TCRdb passed the RACE reads through MiXCR, listing each CDR3 protein once. The top ten hold around 2.6% of the sample, which has some 360,000 distinct CDR3 sequences, approximately 5.1% seen once. The sample here was whole blood, taken in connection with sensitization to the hapten diphenylcyclopropenone (DPC). Every receptor here comes from a woman aged 50 to 60 with alopecia areata. Some clones in this sample may be carry-over from other donors' samples.

The sample holds many counts of this clonotype. CDR3 nucleotide sequence: TGTGCCAGCAGCCCCTATAGCGGGGGGGCCTCTTCAGATACGCAGTATTTT. This gives the protein CASSPYSGGASSDTQYF. This chain joins TRBV9 and TRBJ2-3, with TRBD2 matching over 11 bases. This CDR3 has 17 amino acids. V lost 4 bases and J lost 4; bases outside the gene matches: 11. CDR1 and CDR2 (germline): SGDLS, YYNGEE.

This clonotype was detected only a few times. This chain joins TRBV13 and TRBJ2-5, with 9 nucleotides matching TRBD2. CDR3 size: 14 residues. V was pared by 6 bases and J by 4 bases, with 6 bases of the junction left unmatched. Germline loops: CDR1 PRHDT, CDR2 FYEKMQ (reference sequence). In DNA form, the CDR3 reads TGTGCCAGCAGAACAGCGGGGGGCACAGAGACCCAGTACTTC. This sequence encodes CASRTAGGTETQYF.

This clonotype has a count of ten or more. This sequence joins TRBV11-2 and TRBJ2-4; 10 nucleotides agree with TRBD2. The germline V gene encodes CDR1 SGHAT and CDR2 FQNNGV. The CDR3 extends over 16 amino acids. Trimming at V came to 2 bases and at J to 2 bases, leaving 3 bases not matched to a gene. As DNA, the CDR3 is TGTGCCAGCAGCTTACTAGCGGGAGCATCCAAAAACATTCAGTACTTC. It codes for CASSLLAGASKNIQYF.

Ten or more counts support this clonotype. The V call is TRBV6-5, the J call TRBJ1-1; D not certain. The CDR3 is 14 amino acids. With 6 bases removed from V and 7 bases from J, the gap between germline ends came to 18 bases. Germline lookup yields CDR1 MNHEY and CDR2 SVGAGI. The CDR3 nucleotides read TGTGCCAGCAGAGCCGCGGGTGGTCGTGGTGAAGCTTTCTTT. Its translation: CASRAAGGRGEAFF.

This clonotype has at least ten counts. This chain links TRBV6-6 with TRBJ1-5, with TRBD1 as a possible D gene (6 bases). Per the germline V gene, CDR1 is MNHNY and CDR2 is SVGAGI (reference sequence). V was clipped by 2 bases and J by 5 bases, with 19 bases between them. There are 17 residues in the CDR3. The CDR3 protein is CASSYGEGTRGDQPQHF. CDR3 sequence (DNA): TGTGCCAGCAGTTACGGGGAGGGGACAAGGGGTGATCAGCCCCAGCATTTT.